This T cell receptor beta chain is from a study of T cells in Graves' hyperthyroidism and ophthalmopathy. Study information: Peripheral blood was acquired at first diagnosis, ahead of any therapy whatsoever. Study-wide results and limits: Ophthalmopathy cases were set apart from stable hyperthyroidism by a 13 V-J model.

This CDR3 is 16 amino acids long. Trimming at V came to 4 bases and at J to 5 bases, leaving 9 bases not matched to a gene. Looked up from germline, CDR1 is MDHEN and CDR2 is SYDVKM. Lactation, pregnancy, other autoimmune disease or uncontrolled infection led to exclusion of patients. There were TCR beta CDR3 regions amplified from RNA transcripts. The HTBI primer set served for first-round RT-PCR of the TCR CDR3. TCRdb ran MiXCR on the multiplex PCR reads and lists one entry per CDR3 protein. Counted here are 250,000 to 300,000 distinct CDR3 sequences, approximately 15% occurring once; the ten biggest clones make up around 58%. Of note for this clonotype: Its antigen is not known.

The sample taken for sequencing was blood. This TCR came from a woman in her fifties or sixties with Graves' ophthalmopathy. The chain couples TRBV28 to TRBJ2-5, with 11 bases aligning to TRBD2. The CDR3 region is CASSSRLAGLGETQYF. CDR3 DNA: TGTGCCAGCAGTTCCAGACTAGCGGGATTGGGGGAGACCCAGTACTTC. The full variable domain, in which reference TRBV28 and TRBJ2-5 provide the parts outside the CDR3, is DVKVTQSSRYLVKRTGEKVFLECVQDMDHENMFWYRQDPGLGLRLIYFSYDVKMKEKGDIPEGYSVSREKKERFSLILESASTNQTSMYLCASSSRLAGLGETQYFGPGTRLLVL.